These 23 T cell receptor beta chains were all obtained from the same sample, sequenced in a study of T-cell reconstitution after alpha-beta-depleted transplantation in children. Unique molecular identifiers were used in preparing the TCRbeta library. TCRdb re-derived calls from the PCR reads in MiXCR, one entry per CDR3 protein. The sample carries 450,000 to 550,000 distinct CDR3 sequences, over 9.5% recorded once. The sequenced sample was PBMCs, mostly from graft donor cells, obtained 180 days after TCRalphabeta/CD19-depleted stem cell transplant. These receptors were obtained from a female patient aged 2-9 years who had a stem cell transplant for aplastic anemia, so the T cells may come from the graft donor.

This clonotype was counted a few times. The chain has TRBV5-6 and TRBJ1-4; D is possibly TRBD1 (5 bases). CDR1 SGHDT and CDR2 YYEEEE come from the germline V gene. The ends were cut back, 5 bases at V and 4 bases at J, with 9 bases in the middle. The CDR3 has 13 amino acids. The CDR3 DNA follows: TGTGCCAGCAGTTCAGGGAGTAATGAAAAACTGTTTTTT. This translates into CASSSGSNEKLFF.

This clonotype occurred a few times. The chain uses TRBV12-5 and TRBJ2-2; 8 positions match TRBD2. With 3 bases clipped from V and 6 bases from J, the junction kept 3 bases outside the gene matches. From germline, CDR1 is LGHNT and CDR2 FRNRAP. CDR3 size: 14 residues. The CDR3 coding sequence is TGTGCTAGTGGTTTAACGGGAGGGGCCGGGGAGCTGTTTTTT. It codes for CASGLTGGAGELFF.

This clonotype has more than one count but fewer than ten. The CDR3 reads CASSSPGTGDEKLFF. The CDR3, as DNA: TGTGCCAGCAGCTCACCCGGGACAGGGGATGAAAAACTGTTTTTT. The chain is built from TRBV7-9 and TRBJ1-4; 10 bases are a match to TRBD1. V shed 4 bases and J 6 bases; nucleotides not matched to a gene: 5. The CDR3 is 15 amino acids. Looked up from germline, CDR1 is SEHNR and CDR2 is FQNEAQ (reference sequence).

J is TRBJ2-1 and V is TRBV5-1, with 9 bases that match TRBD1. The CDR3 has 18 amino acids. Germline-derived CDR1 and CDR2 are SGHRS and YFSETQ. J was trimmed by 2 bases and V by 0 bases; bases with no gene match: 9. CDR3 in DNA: TGCGCCAGCAGCTTGGCCTCCCGACAGGGGGGGGCCTACAATGAGCAGTTCTTC. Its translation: CASSLASRQGGAYNEQFF.

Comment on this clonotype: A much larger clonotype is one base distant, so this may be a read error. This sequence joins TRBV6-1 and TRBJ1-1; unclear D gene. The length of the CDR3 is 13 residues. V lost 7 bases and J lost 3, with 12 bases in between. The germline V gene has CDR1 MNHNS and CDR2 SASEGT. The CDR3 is CASKIDTDTEAFF. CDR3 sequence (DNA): TGTGCCAGCAAAATAGACACGGACACTGAAGCTTTCTTT.

CDR3 sequence: CASSGWDTRLEAFF. As DNA, the CDR3 is TGTGCCAGCTCAGGATGGGACACCCGATTAGAAGCTTTCTTT. The chain joins TRBV18 to TRBJ1-1; weak D call: TRBD1 (6 bases). The CDR3 runs 14 residues. V was cut by 5 bases and J by 8 bases, with 18 bases left in between. CDR1 is KGHSH and CDR2 is LQKENI in the germline V gene.

CDR3 in amino acids: CASSQKRREKETQYF. The CDR3 DNA reads as TGTGCCAGCTCCCAGAAGAGGAGGGAGAAGGAGACCCAGTACTTC. V is TRBV6-2 or TRBV6-3 and J is TRBJ2-5; tentatively, D is TRBD2 (6 bases). This CDR3 contains 15 residues. Trimming took 8 bases from V and 5 from J, leaving 21 bases between them. Germline lookup yields CDR1 MNHEY and CDR2 SVGEGT.

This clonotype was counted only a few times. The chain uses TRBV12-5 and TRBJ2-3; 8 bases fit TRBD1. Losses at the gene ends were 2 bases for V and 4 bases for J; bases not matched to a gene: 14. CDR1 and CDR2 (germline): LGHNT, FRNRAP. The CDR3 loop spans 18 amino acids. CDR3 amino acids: CASGLQNGQGRDADTQYF. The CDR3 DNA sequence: TGTGCTAGTGGTTTGCAGAACGGACAGGGTCGAGACGCAGATACGCAGTATTTT.

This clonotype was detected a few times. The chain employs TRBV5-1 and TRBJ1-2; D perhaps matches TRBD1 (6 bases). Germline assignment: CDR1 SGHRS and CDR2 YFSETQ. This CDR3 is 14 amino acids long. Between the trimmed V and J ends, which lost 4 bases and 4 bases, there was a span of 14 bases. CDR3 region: CASSPEPGAYGYTF. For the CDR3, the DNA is TGCGCCAGCAGCCCCGAGCCAGGGGCCTATGGCTACACCTTC.

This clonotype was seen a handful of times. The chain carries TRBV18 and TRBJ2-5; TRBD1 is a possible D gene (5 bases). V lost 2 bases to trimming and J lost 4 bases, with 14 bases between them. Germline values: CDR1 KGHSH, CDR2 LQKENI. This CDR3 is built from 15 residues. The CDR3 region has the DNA TGTGCCAGCTCACCAGTGACAGTTATAGGAGAGACCCAGTACTTC. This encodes CASSPVTVIGETQYF.

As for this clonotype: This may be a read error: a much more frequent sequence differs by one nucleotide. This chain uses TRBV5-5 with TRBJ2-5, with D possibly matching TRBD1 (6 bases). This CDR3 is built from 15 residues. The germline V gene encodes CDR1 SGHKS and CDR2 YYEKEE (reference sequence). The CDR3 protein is CVSSSGQTRQETQYF. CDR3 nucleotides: TGTGTCAGCAGCTCCGGACAGACCAGGCAAGAGACCCAGTACTTC.

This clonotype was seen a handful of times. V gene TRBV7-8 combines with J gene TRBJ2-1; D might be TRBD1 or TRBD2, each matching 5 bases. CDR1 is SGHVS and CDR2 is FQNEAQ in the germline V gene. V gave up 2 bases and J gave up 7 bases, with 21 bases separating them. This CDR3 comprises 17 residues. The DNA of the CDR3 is TGTGCCAGCAGCTTATGGCGGCCGAGGGGTAACGAAAATGAGCAGTTCTTC. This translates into CASSLWRPRGNENEQFF.

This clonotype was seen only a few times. CDR3 nucleotide sequence: TGTGCCATCAGGGAATCACAGGGGCAAGATACGCAGTATTTT. Encoded protein: CAIRESQGQDTQYF. V gene TRBV10-3 combines with J gene TRBJ2-3, with TRBD1 matching 7 bases. Germline CDR1 is ENHRY and CDR2 is SYGVKD. The CDR3 loop spans 14 amino acids. The junction had 8 bases not matched to a gene; V was cut back by 6 bases and J by 5 bases.

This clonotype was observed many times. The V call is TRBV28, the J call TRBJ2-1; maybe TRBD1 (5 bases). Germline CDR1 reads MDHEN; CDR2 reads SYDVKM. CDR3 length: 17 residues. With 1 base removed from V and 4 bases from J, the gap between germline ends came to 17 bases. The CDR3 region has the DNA TGTGCCAGCAGTTTATACCCCTCAGGGTCTTCTTACAATGAGCAGTTCTTC. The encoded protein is CASSLYPSGSSYNEQFF.

The CDR3 region is CASSLAGEPPLTNYGYTF. In nucleotides, the CDR3 is TGTGCCAGCAGCTTAGCGGGGGAACCCCCCCTCACTAACTATGGCTACACCTTC. The genes are TRBV7-2 and TRBJ1-2, with D perhaps TRBD1 (5 bases). Looked up from germline, CDR1 is SGHTA and CDR2 is FQGNSA. V was clipped by 0 bases and J by 0 bases, with 17 bases between them. This CDR3 has 18 residues.

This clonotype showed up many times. The CDR3 sequence: CASSTGTQYQETQYF. The DNA of the CDR3 is TGTGCCAGCTCAACCGGGACCCAGTACCAAGAGACCCAGTACTTC. The V and J genes are TRBV18 and TRBJ2-5; D might be TRBD1 or TRBD2, each matching 5 bases. The CDR3 totals 15 residues. CDR1 is KGHSH and CDR2 is LQKENI in the germline V gene. The ends were cut back, 5 bases at V and 0 bases at J, with 13 bases in the middle.

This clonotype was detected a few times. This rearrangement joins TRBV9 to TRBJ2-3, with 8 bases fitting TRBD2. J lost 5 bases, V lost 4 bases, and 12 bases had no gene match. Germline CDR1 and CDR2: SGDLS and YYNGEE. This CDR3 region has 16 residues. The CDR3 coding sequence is TGTGCCAGCAGCCCCAAAGCGGGAGAGGCCCAAGATACGCAGTATTTT. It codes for CASSPKAGEAQDTQYF.

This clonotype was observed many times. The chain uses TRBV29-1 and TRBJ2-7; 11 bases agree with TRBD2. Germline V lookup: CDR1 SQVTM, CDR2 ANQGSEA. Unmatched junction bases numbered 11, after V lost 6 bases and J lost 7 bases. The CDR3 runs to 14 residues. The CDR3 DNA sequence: TGCAGCGTGGGTGCTAGCGGGAGGTGGTGGGAGCAGTACTTC. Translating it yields CSVGASGRWWEQYF.

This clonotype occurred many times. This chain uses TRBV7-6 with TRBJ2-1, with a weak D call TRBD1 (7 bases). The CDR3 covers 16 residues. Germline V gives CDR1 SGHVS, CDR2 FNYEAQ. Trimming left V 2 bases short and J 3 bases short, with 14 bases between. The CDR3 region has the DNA TGTGCCAGCAGCTTATGGGGCAGGGGGGACTACAATGAGCAGTTCTTC. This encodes CASSLWGRGDYNEQFF.

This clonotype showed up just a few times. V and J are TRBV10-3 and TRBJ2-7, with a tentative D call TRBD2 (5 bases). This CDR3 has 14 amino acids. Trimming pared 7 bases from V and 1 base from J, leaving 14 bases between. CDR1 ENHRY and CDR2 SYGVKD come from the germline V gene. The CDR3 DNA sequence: TGTGCCATCACCGCCCCCTGGAGGTCCTACGAGCAGTACGTC. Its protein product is CAITAPWRSYEQYV.

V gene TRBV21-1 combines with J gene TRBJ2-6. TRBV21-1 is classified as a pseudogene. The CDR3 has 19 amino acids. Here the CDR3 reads CASSKADTTRVSGANGLTF. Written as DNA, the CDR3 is TGTGCCAGCAGCAAAGCCGACACTACAAGGGTCTCTGGGGCCAACGGCCTGACTTTC.

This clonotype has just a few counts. The CDR3 DNA follows: TGTGCCAGCAGTTACGGACGGAAAGGTGAAGCTTTCTTT. This sequence encodes CASSYGRKGEAFF. This chain links TRBV6-5 with TRBJ1-1; D is unresolved. The germline V gene encodes CDR1 MNHEY and CDR2 SVGAGI. V gave up 2 bases and J gave up 7 bases, with 11 bases separating them. This CDR3 has 13 residues.

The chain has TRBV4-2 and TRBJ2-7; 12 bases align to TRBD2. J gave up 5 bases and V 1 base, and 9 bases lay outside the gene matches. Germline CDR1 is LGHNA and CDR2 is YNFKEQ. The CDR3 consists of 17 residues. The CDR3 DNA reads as TGTGCCAGCAGCCAAGCTAAGACTAGCGGGAGTAAAAACGAGCAGTACTTC. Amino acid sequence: CASSQAKTSGSKNEQYF.